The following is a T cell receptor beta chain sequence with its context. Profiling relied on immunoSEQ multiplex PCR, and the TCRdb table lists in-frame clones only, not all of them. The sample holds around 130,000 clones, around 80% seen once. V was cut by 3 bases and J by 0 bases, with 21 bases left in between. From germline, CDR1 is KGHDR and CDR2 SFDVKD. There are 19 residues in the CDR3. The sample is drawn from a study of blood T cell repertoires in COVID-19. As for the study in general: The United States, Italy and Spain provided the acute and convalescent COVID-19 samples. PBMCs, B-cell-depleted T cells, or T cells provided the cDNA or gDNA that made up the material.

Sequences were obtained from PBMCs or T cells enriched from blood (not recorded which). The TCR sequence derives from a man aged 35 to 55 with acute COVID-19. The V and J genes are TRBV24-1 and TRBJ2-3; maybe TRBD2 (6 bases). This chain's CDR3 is CATSDPSAAEGFSTDTQYF. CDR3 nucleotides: TGTGCCACCAGTGATCCCTCGGCAGCGGAGGGGTTTAGCACAGATACGCAGTATTTT.